This passage covers 20 T cell receptor beta chains from one sample sequenced in a study of cytomegalovirus exposure and HLA in healthy donors. The PCR made use of 60 Vbeta and 13 Jbeta primers. Libraries were prepared by immunoSEQ multiplex PCR; TCRdb keeps only in-frame clonotypes and omits some of them. Altogether some 160,000 clones are present, around three quarters being singletons, with the ten largest covering around 1.5%. The source material was PBMCs. The receptors were gathered from a man in his forties in good health and CMV-seronegative.

In this sample, this clone turned up once. The CDR3 nucleotides read TGTGCCAGCAGCCCGGGACAAATGAACACTGAAGCTTTCTTT. This translates into CASSPGQMNTEAFF. This chain links TRBV6-1 with TRBJ1-1; D might be TRBD1 (6 bases). The CDR3 runs to 14 residues. V was pared by 6 bases and J by 0 bases, with 11 bases between. Germline lookup yields CDR1 MNHNS and CDR2 SASEGT.

The chain is built from TRBV10-3 and TRBJ2-1, with D possibly matching TRBD2 (5 bases). This CDR3 contains 14 residues. Trimming removed 7 bases from V and 4 bases from J, with 14 bases in between. The germline V gene has CDR1 ENHRY and CDR2 SYGVKD. The CDR3 bases are TGTGCCATCAATAGCGAGGACGAATACAATGAGCAGTTCTTC. Translation gives CAINSEDEYNEQFF.

This clone turned up a few times. An end of the junction does not agree with germline; a read error may underlie this. The chain joins TRBV6-1 to TRBJ2-4, with TRBD2 identical over 7 bases. The CDR3 runs to 14 residues. The germline CDR1 and CDR2 sequences are MNHNS and SASEGT. This CDR3 is CASTLGGTGNSQYF. The CDR3 nucleotides are TGTGCCAGCACCCTCGGGGGGACTGGAAACAGTCAGTACTTC.

DNA for the CDR3: TGTGCCTGGAGTGTAGAGGTTTGGGCTTTCTTT. It yields the protein CAWSVEVWAFF. The chain carries TRBV30 and TRBJ1-1; D remains unclear. The CDR3 length is 11 residues. Germline V gene sequence: CDR1 GTSNPN, CDR2 SVGIG (reference sequence). Trimming removed 0 bases from V and 11 bases from J, with 10 bases in between.

This clone occurred a few times. The rearrangement joins TRBV7-8 to TRBJ1-1; possibly TRBD1 for D (6 bases). The V end was cut by 5 bases, the J end by 3 bases, with 16 bases between. The CDR3 is made up of 15 amino acids. In germline, CDR1 is SGHVS, CDR2 FQNEAQ. Here the CDR3 DNA reads TGTGCCAGCAGCCTGCCCGCAGGGGCCCACACTGAAGCTTTCTTT. Its translation is CASSLPAGAHTEAFF.

The chain combines TRBV10-3 with TRBJ2-7, with unresolved D. The V gene's germline CDR1 is ENHRY and CDR2 SYGVKD. This CDR3 is 10 amino acids long. V lost 10 bases, J lost 1 base, and 5 bases lay in between. The CDR3 loop reads CATYSYEQYF. The CDR3 DNA reads as TGTGCCACCTATTCCTACGAGCAGTACTTC.

This clone was detected only once. This chain joins TRBV5-1 and TRBJ2-5, with D possibly being TRBD2 (6 bases). The J call is uncertain, as TRBJ2-7 better fits the DNA end. Germline CDR1 and CDR2: SGHRS and YFSETQ. The CDR3 is made up of 14 amino acids. CDR3 coding DNA: TGCGCCAGCAGCTCCGCGGGATTGCACTACGAGCAGTACTTC. This sequence encodes CASSSAGLHYEQYF.

Written as DNA, the CDR3 is TGCGCCAGCACCGATACCGGGACTGCAAATCAGCCCCAGCATTTT. Amino acids: CASTDTGTANQPQHF. The J gene is TRBJ1-5, the V gene TRBV4-1; TRBD1 is a possible D gene (5 bases). With 7 bases removed from V and 4 bases from J, the gap between germline ends came to 17 bases. Germline V gives CDR1 MGHRA, CDR2 YSYEKL. This CDR3 is 15 amino acids long.

This clone turned up a few times. V and J are TRBV5-1 and TRBJ2-4; 8 nucleotides line up with TRBD2. V was pared by 4 bases and J by 15 bases, with 6 bases of the junction left unmatched. CDR3 length: 11 amino acids. Germline assignment: CDR1 SGHRS and CDR2 YFSETQ. The CDR3 sequence: CASSPGGGRYF. CDR3 in DNA: TGCGCCAGCAGCCCCGGGGGGGGTAGGTACTTC.

The chain has TRBV9 and TRBJ2-5, with a weak D call TRBD2 (6 bases). CDR3 size: 15 residues. The V and J ends lost 0 bases and 4 bases respectively, with 13 bases between them. Per germline, CDR1 SGDLS and CDR2 YYNGEE. DNA for the CDR3: TGTGCCAGCAGCGTAGCCGGGAGTGGGTCAGAGACCCAGTACTTC. Amino acid sequence: CASSVAGSGSETQYF.

This rearrangement joins TRBV5-1 to TRBJ2-1, with D perhaps TRBD1 (6 bases). The CDR3 totals 15 residues. Trimming took 1 base from V and 7 from J, leaving 15 bases between them. Germline CDR1 reads SGHRS; CDR2 reads YFSETQ. CDR3 in DNA: TGCGCCAGCAGCTTGTACAGGGTAGGGGCGAATGAGCAGTTCTTC. This codes for CASSLYRVGANEQFF.

This chain connects TRBV4-1 to TRBJ1-2; 9 bases fit TRBD1. The junction had 6 bases not matched to a gene; V was cut back by 2 bases and J by 2 bases. Per germline, CDR1 MGHRA and CDR2 YSYEKL. The CDR3 has 16 amino acids. This CDR3 reads CASSQPGTGRNYGYTF. The CDR3 DNA is TGCGCCAGCAGCCAACCGGGGACAGGGCGGAACTATGGCTACACCTTC.

V usage is TRBV19 and J usage is TRBJ2-2; 12 positions match TRBD2. The length of the CDR3 is 17 residues. Germline-derived CDR1 and CDR2 are LNHDA and SQIVND (reference sequence). Trimming cost V 9 bases and J 0 bases; bases outside gene matches: 8. CDR3 DNA sequence: TGTGCCAGCCTCCAACTAGCGGGAGGTTCGAACACCGGGGAGCTGTTTTTT. It specifies CASLQLAGGSNTGELFF.

This chain uses TRBV19 with TRBJ1-2, with D possibly TRBD1 on 5 matching bases. The ends were cut back, 3 bases at V and 2 bases at J, with 10 bases in the middle. Germline V CDR1 and CDR2: LNHDA, SQIVND (reference sequence). There are 14 residues in the CDR3. CDR3 loop: CASSIRGGNYGYTF. CDR3 sequence (DNA): TGTGCCAGTAGTATTAGGGGAGGGAACTATGGCTACACCTTC.

The chain is built from TRBV11-2 and TRBJ2-1, with 8 bases identical to TRBD1. The V and J ends lost 4 bases and 2 bases, in that order; junction bases with no gene match: 7. This CDR3 is built from 16 residues. Germline CDR1 and CDR2: SGHAT and FQNNGV. CDR3 coding DNA: TGTGCCAGCAGCTCCCTGGACAGGGCGGCCTACAATGAGCAGTTCTTC. Translated: CASSSLDRAAYNEQFF.

J is TRBJ1-2 and V is TRBV7-3; 7 positions match TRBD1. The CDR3 spans 14 residues. Germline assignment: CDR1 SGHTA and CDR2 FQGTGA. The J segment lost 6 bases and the V segment lost 5 bases, leaving 9 bases of the junction unmatched. This chain's CDR3 is CASSVKGGGNGYTF. The CDR3 DNA reads TGTGCCAGCAGCGTTAAAGGAGGGGGCAATGGCTACACCTTC.

The chain uses TRBV5-4 and TRBJ2-3; 10 positions match TRBD2. The CDR3 covers 16 residues. The J segment lost 3 bases and the V segment lost 3 bases, leaving 7 bases of the junction unmatched. CDR1 and CDR2 from the germline V gene are SGHNT and YYREEE (reference sequence). The CDR3 coding sequence is TGTGCCAGCAGCTCCTTTAGCGGGAGGTTAACAGATACGCAGTATTTT. The encoded protein is CASSSFSGRLTDTQYF.

This clone is a singleton in its sample. In the same sample, other DNA sequences code for this CDR3. V is TRBV19 and J is TRBJ2-1; a possible D gene is TRBD2 (6 bases). The CDR3 spans 14 residues. Germline loops: CDR1 LNHDA, CDR2 SQIVND (reference sequence). Trimming cost V 3 bases and J 0 bases, with 6 bases left between them. The CDR3 DNA is TGTGCCAGTAGTATCGGGGGCTCCTACAATGAGCAGTTCTTC. Its protein product is CASSIGGSYNEQFF.

The chain combines TRBV29-1 with TRBJ2-5; TRBD1 aligns across 9 bases. The V gene's germline CDR1 is SQVTM and CDR2 ANQGSEA. Germline trimming cut 0 bases from V and 7 bases from J; bases unmatched to any gene: 12. This CDR3 spans 16 amino acids. CDR3 coding DNA: TGCAGCGTTGAAGACCGGGACAGGGTAGTCCTGGGGACCCAGTACTTC. It codes for CSVEDRDRVVLGTQYF.

The gene calls are TRBV27 and TRBJ1-3; possibly TRBD1 for D (5 bases). The CDR3 is made up of 16 amino acids. Germline V gives CDR1 MNHEY, CDR2 SMNVEV (reference sequence). The germline V and J ends were trimmed by 4 bases and 0 bases, with 13 bases remaining between them. The CDR3 sequence: CASSSLRQSSGNTIYF. As DNA, the CDR3 is TGTGCCAGCAGTTCTCTGAGACAGAGCTCTGGAAACACCATATATTTT.